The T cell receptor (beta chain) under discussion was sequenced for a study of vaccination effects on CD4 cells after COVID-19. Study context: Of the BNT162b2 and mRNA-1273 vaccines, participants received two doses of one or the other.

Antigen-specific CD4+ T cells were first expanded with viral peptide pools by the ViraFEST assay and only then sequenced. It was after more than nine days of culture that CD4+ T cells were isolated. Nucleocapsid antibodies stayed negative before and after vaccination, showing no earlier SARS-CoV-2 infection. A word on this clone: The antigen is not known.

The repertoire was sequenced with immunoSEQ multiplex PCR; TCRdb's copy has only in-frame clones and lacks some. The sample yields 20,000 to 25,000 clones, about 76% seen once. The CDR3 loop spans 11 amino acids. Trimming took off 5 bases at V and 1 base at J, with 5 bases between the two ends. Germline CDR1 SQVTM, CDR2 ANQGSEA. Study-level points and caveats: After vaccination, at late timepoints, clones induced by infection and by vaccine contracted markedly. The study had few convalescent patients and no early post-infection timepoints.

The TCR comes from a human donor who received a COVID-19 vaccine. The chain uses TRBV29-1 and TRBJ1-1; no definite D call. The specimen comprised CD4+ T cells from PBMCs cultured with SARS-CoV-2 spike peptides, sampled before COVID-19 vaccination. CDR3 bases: TGCAGCGTTCAACCGAACACTGAAGCTTTCTTT. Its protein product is CSVQPNTEAFF. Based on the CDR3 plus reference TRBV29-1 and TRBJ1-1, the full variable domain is SAVISQKPSRDICQRGTSLTIQCQVDSQVTMMFWYRQQPGQSLTLIATANQGSEATYESGFVIDKFPISRPNLTFSTLTVSNMSPEDSSIYLCSVQPNTEAFFGQGTRLTVV.